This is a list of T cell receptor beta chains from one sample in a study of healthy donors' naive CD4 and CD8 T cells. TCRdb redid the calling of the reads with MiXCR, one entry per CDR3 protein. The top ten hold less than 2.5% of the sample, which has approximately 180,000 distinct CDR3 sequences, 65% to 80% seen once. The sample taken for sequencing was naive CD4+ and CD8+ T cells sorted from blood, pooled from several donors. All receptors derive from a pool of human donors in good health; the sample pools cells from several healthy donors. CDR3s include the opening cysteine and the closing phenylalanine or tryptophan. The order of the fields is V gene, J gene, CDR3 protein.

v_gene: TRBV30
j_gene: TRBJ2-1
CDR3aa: CAWSVNSGPYNEQFF

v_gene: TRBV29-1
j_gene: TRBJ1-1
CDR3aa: CSVDSGEYTEAFF

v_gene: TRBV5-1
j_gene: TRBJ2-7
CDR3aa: CASSFYTGGVYEQYF

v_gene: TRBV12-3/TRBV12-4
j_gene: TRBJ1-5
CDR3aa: CASSPGVEGGQPQHF

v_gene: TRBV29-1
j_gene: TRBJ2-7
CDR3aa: CSAIRRRGGYEQYF

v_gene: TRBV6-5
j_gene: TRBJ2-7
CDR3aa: CASSGASAGTYEQYF

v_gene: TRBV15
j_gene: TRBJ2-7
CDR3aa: CATSTRDRGIEQYF

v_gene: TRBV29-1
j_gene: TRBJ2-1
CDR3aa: CSVMPSGEQFF

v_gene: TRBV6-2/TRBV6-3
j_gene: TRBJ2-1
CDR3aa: CASTLTPTSGADNEQFF

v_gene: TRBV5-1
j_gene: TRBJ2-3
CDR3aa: CASSLESVGQSTDTQYF

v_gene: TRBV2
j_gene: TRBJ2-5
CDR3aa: CASSGLAGEETQYF

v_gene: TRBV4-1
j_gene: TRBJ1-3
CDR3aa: CASSQQLQTISGNTIYF

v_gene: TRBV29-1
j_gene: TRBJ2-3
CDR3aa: CSVAGGDMQYF

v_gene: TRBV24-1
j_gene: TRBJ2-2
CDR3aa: CATVGQGDTGELFF

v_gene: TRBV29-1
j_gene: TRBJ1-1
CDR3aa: CSVELDNEAFF

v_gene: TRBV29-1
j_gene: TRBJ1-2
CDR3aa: CSSKPERGYTF

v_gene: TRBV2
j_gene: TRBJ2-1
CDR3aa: CAGALGEGNEQFF

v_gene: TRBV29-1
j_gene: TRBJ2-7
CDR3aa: CSVDTGTANYEQYF

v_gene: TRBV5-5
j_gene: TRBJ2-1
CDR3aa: CASSQPGTLSYNEQFF

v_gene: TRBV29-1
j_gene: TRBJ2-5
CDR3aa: CSVEDRGRAYETQYF

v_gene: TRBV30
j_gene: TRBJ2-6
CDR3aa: CAWRGQGQGLGANVLTF

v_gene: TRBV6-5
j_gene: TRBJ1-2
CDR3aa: CASSYAGDGYTF

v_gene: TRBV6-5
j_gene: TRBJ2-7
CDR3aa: CASSYGRQLIYEQYF

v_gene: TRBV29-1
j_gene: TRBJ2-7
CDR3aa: CSVMGQGLSNEQYF

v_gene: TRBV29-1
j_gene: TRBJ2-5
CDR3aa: CSVLRGLETQYF

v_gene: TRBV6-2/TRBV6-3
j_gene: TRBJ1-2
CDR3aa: CASSPAANPYGYTF

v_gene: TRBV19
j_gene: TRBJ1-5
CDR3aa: CASGIEENQPQHF

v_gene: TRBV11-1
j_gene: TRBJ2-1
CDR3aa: CASSSVGGEQFF

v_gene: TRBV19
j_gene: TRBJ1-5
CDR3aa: CASNEGQLLYSNQPQHF

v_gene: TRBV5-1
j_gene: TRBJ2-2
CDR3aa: CASSLQGGARDTGELFF

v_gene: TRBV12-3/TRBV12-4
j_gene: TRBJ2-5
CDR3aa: CASGVGEETQYF

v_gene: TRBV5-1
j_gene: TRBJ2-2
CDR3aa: CATNTQPGTFGTGELFF

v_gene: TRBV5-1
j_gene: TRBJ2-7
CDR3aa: CASSPLEAQGEQYF

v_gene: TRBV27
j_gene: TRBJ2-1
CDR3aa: CASRGGGRIISGHEQFF

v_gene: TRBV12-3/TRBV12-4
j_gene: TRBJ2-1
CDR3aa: CASSFGGLAGGQSSYNEQFF

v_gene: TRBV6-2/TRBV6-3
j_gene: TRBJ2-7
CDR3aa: CASSYNGLAGVSYEQYF

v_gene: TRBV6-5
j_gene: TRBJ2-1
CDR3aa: CASSPTGIYNEQFF

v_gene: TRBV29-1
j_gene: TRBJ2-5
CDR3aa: CSVRHGSQETQYF

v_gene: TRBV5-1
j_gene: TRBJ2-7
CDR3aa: CASSLGGTGSYEQYF

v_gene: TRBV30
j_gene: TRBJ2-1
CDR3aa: CAWSEGSYNEQFF

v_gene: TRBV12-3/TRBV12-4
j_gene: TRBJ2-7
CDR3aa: CANSAQRDSSYEQYF

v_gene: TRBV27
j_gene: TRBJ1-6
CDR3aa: CASASTWGRDNSPLHF

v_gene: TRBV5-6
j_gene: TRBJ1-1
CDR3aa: CASSGVTRMNTEAFF

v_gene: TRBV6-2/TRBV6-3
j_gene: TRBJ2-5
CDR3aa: CASRPLAGGSQETQYF

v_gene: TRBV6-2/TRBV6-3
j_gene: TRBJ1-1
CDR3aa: CASSPRQGMATEAFF

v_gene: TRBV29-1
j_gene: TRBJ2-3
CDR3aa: CSVGLAGGDTQYF

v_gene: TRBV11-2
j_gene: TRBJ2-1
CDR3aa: CASSFSSSYNEQFF